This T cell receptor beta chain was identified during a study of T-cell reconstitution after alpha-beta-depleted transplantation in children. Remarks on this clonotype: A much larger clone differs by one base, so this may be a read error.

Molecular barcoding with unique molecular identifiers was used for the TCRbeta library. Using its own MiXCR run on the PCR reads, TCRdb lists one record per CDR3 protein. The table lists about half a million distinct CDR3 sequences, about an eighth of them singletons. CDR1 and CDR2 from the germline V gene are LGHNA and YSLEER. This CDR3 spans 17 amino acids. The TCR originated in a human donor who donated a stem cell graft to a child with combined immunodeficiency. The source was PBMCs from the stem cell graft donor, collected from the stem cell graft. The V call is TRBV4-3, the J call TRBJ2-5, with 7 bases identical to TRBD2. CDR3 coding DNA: TGCGCCATCAGCCAACAGTTGGGAGGGATGGACCAAGAGACCCAGTACTTC. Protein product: CAISQQLGGMDQETQYF.